The next 26 T cell receptor beta chains were all read from a single sample in a study of blood T cells in healthy people across ages. A second PCR of about 6 to 11 cycles used a sample-barcoded 5' primer and a J-beta primer mix. Via MiXCR, TCRdb re-called the 5' RACE reads, giving one row per CDR3 protein. There are approximately 600,000 distinct CDR3 sequences in the sample; about 54% occur only once, and over 35% lies in the top ten. Sequenced sample: blood. The receptor set was obtained from a man in his fifties or sixties in good health.

The chain links TRBV20-1 to TRBJ2-5, with D possibly being TRBD2 (6 bases). The length of the CDR3 is 14 residues. Germline loops: CDR1 DFQATT, CDR2 SNEGSKA (reference sequence). V was trimmed by 5 bases and J by 5 bases, leaving 18 bases between them. Here the CDR3 reads CSAGGTEGWETQYF. The CDR3 region has the DNA TGCAGTGCTGGAGGGACTGAGGGTTGGGAGACCCAGTACTTC.

The J gene is TRBJ1-4, the V gene TRBV29-1; no definite D call. The V and J ends lost 4 bases and 3 bases respectively, with 12 bases between them. The CDR3 is 14 amino acids. The germline gives CDR1 SQVTM, CDR2 ANQGSEA. This CDR3 reads CSVGGVAANEKLFF. The CDR3 coding sequence is TGCAGCGTTGGCGGGGTTGCAGCTAATGAAAAACTGTTTTTT.

The gene calls are TRBV11-2 and TRBJ2-5; D is possibly TRBD2 (5 bases). This CDR3 region has 15 residues. CDR1 SGHAT and CDR2 FQNNGV come from the germline V gene. Trimming removed 4 bases at V and 5 bases at J, with 17 bases between. The CDR3 reads CASSYSVLVQETQYF. CDR3 in DNA: TGTGCCAGCAGCTATTCGGTACTAGTTCAGGAGACCCAGTACTTC.

This clonotype was seen repeatedly, ten times or more. A read error may be the cause here, since a much bigger clone is one base away. The chain is built from TRBV24-1 and TRBJ2-5; 7 nucleotides match TRBD1. CDR1 is KGHDR, CDR2 SFDVKD, per germline. This CDR3 is built from 12 residues. Trimming cost V 5 bases and J 11 bases; bases outside gene matches: 7. The CDR3 sequence: CATSVGGPKQYF. CDR3 sequence (DNA): TGTGCCACCAGTGTAGGGGGCCCTAAGCAGTACTTC.

The J gene is TRBJ2-1, the V gene TRBV7-2; no clear D gene. This CDR3 spans 14 amino acids. Trimming pared 1 base from V and 6 bases from J, leaving 10 bases between. Germline CDR1 reads SGHTA; CDR2 reads FQGNSA. As DNA, the CDR3 is TGTGCCAGCAGCTTAGGGGGTAGCAGCAATGAGCAGTTCTTC. It specifies CASSLGGSSNEQFF.

This clonotype was observed a few times. This chain uses TRBV12-3 or TRBV12-4 with TRBJ2-3, with D uncertain. Trimming shortened V by 3 bases and J by 6 bases, and 7 bases separated the two germline ends. This CDR3 spans 12 amino acids. In DNA, the CDR3 is TGTGCCAGCAGTTTGTTCCCTGATACGCAGTATTTT. Amino acid sequence: CASSLFPDTQYF.

V and J are TRBV6-5 and TRBJ1-2; no clear D gene. This CDR3 contains 15 residues. V was shortened by 0 bases and J by 8 bases, with 16 bases between the two germline ends. Germline V gives CDR1 MNHEY, CDR2 SVGAGI. The CDR3 sequence: CASSYSIDNLSGYTF. CDR3 coding DNA: TGTGCCAGCAGTTACTCGATCGACAACCTCTCCGGCTACACCTTC.

This clonotype came up a few times. The chain has TRBV20-1 and TRBJ2-4; D might be TRBD2 (6 bases). In germline, CDR1 is DFQATT, CDR2 SNEGSKA (reference sequence). The CDR3 has 14 amino acids. CDR3 sequence reads: CSAGPGGAKNIQYF. As DNA, the CDR3 is TGCAGCGCCGGCCCCGGAGGGGCCAAAAACATTCAGTACTTC.

This rearrangement joins TRBV19 to TRBJ1-2; D remains unclear. The germline V gene encodes CDR1 LNHDA and CDR2 SQIVND (reference sequence). Trimming removed 5 bases from V and 7 bases from J, with 14 bases in between. The CDR3 sequence is 13 residues long. CDR3 sequence (DNA): TGTGCCAGTAGTCTAGCAGATGATGGTGGCTACACCTTC. It specifies CASSLADDGGYTF.

This clonotype was found many times. CDR3 coding DNA: TGTGCCAGCATCACCGGCGGGGGGGGTGGCTACACCTTC. Protein sequence: CASITGGGGGYTF. The chain employs TRBV12-3 or TRBV12-4 and TRBJ1-2, with D possibly TRBD1 on 5 matching bases. Trimming took off 7 bases at V and 7 bases at J, with 16 bases between the two ends. The CDR3 contains 13 residues.

This clonotype was counted a few times. The genes are TRBV5-1 and TRBJ1-6; 8 nucleotides agree with TRBD1. Germline loops: CDR1 SGHRS, CDR2 YFSETQ. The CDR3 has 16 residues. J gave up 7 bases and V 0 bases, and 6 bases lay outside the gene matches. Here the CDR3 DNA reads TGCGCCAGCAGCTTGGCCCAACGACAGGGGAATTCACCCCTCCACTTT. Residues: CASSLAQRQGNSPLHF.

The table lists this clonotype with many counts. The CDR3 reads CASRFLYGYTF. The CDR3 bases are TGTGCCAGCAGGTTCCTCTATGGCTACACCTTC. The gene calls are TRBV6-5 and TRBJ1-2; D unresolved. The CDR3 sequence is 11 residues long. V lost 6 bases to trimming and J lost 4 bases, with 6 bases between them. Germline V gene data show CDR1 as MNHEY and CDR2 as SVGAGI.

This chain joins TRBV5-1 and TRBJ2-3, with 13 bases fitting TRBD2. This CDR3 region has 15 residues. V gave up 5 bases and J gave up 5 bases; unmatched junction bases: 5. From germline, CDR1 is SGHRS and CDR2 YFSETQ. CDR3 protein: CASRTGTSGIDTQYF. DNA for the CDR3: TGCGCCAGCAGAACCGGGACTAGCGGGATAGATACGCAGTATTTT.

The chain has TRBV20-1 and TRBJ1-2, with 7 bases aligning to TRBD1. CDR3 length equals 13 residues. In germline, CDR1 is DFQATT, CDR2 SNEGSKA (reference sequence). Trimming cost V 5 bases and J 7 bases; bases outside gene matches: 10. In DNA form, the CDR3 reads TGCAGTGCTTACAGGGGAGGGGCTGGTGGCTACACCTTC. Its protein is CSAYRGGAGGYTF.

This clonotype was detected ten times or more. This chain links TRBV11-2 with TRBJ1-4; possibly TRBD1 for D (5 bases). Germline values: CDR1 SGHAT, CDR2 FQNNGV. The CDR3 is made up of 15 amino acids. V was cut by 6 bases and J by 6 bases, with 17 bases left in between. Here the CDR3 reads CASRTLGGLDEKLFF. The CDR3 region has the DNA TGTGCCAGCAGAACCCTTGGGGGATTGGATGAAAAACTGTTTTTT.

A few counts support this clonotype. The chain combines TRBV21-1 with TRBJ1-2. TRBV21-1 is a documented pseudogene. The CDR3 loop spans 15 amino acids. In DNA, the CDR3 is TGTGCCAGCAGCAAAGTATCGGCGGGAAACTATGGCTACACCTTC. This gives the protein CASSKVSAGNYGYTF.

The chain is built from TRBV10-2 and TRBJ2-4; perhaps TRBD1 as D (7 bases). The CDR3 sequence is 14 residues long. Germline CDR1 and CDR2: WSHSY and SAAADI. V lost 8 bases and J lost 3, with 14 bases in between. CDR3 nucleotides: TGCGCCAGCGACCGGCAGGGGGGCAAAAACATTCAGTACTTC. Protein product: CASDRQGGKNIQYF.

This chain uses TRBV6-4 with TRBJ2-7, with a weak D call TRBD1 (6 bases). Trimming removed 3 bases from V and 0 bases from J, with 18 bases in between. This CDR3 spans 17 amino acids. The germline CDR1 and CDR2 sequences are MRHNA and SNTAGT. The CDR3 protein is CASSEPRQALASYEQYF. As DNA, the CDR3 is TGTGCCAGCAGTGAACCTAGACAGGCCCTCGCCTCCTACGAGCAGTACTTC.

V usage is TRBV25-1 and J usage is TRBJ2-5, with TRBD1 matching over 9 bases. The J segment lost 11 bases and the V segment lost 0 bases, leaving 13 bases of the junction unmatched. Germline V CDR1 and CDR2: MGHDK, SYGVNS. CDR3 length: 16 residues. In nucleotides, the CDR3 is TGTGCCAGCAGTGAATATGACAGGGGGGAACGGAATGAGCAGTACTTC. This encodes CASSEYDRGERNEQYF. Filled out from reference TRBV25-1 and TRBJ2-5, the complete variable domain reads EADIYQTPRYLVIGTGKKITLECSQTMGHDKMYWYQQDPGMELHLIHYSYGVNSTEKGDLSSESTVSRIRTEHFPLTLESARPSHTSQYLCASSEYDRGERNEQYFGPGTRLLVL.

This clonotype was counted a few times. The CDR3 bases are TGTGCCATCAGTGAAGGGACAGGGGTAGCCAAAAACATTCAGTACTTC. Translation: CAISEGTGVAKNIQYF. V usage is TRBV10-3 and J usage is TRBJ2-4, with 10 nucleotides matching TRBD1. Germline trimming cut 3 bases from V and 0 bases from J; bases unmatched to any gene: 2. CDR1 is ENHRY and CDR2 is SYGVKD in the germline V gene. The CDR3 consists of 16 residues.

Written as DNA, the CDR3 is TGCAGCGCCAGACAGGCCCAAGGGACTGAAGCTTTCTTT. Translated: CSARQAQGTEAFF. The chain employs TRBV29-1 and TRBJ1-1; tentatively, D is TRBD1 (6 bases). Germline V gene lookup returns CDR1 SQVTM and CDR2 ANQGSEA. The CDR3 is 13 residues long. Trimming took off 7 bases at V and 5 bases at J, with 17 bases between the two ends.

The chain is built from TRBV3-1 and TRBJ1-6; D call uncertain. The V gene's germline CDR1 is LGHDT and CDR2 YNNKEL (reference sequence). Between the trimmed V and J ends, which lost 0 bases and 7 bases, there was a span of 10 bases. The CDR3 sequence is 15 residues long. The CDR3 DNA is TGTGCCAGCAGCCAAGATTTTACAAACAATTCACCCCTCCACTTT. It codes for CASSQDFTNNSPLHF.

The chain uses TRBV25-1 and TRBJ2-6, with D possibly matching TRBD1 (5 bases). This CDR3 has 15 residues. The V gene lost 0 bases and the J gene lost 2 bases, with 5 bases spanning the gap. CDR1 MGHDK and CDR2 SYGVNS come from the germline V gene. The CDR3 DNA is TGTGCCAGCAGTGAATACAGGGCTGGGGCCAACGTCCTGACTTTC. It translates to CASSEYRAGANVLTF.

This chain joins TRBV12-5 and TRBJ2-2, with 7 bases that match TRBD2. The CDR3 spans 16 residues. Germline-derived CDR1 and CDR2 are LGHNT and FRNRAP. V lost 4 bases to trimming and J lost 3 bases; unmatched junction nucleotides: 8. CDR3 sequence: CASGSRDSGYTGELFF. CDR3 DNA: TGTGCTAGTGGTTCCCGTGATAGCGGGTACACCGGGGAGCTGTTTTTT.

A few counts support this clonotype. V gene TRBV25-1 combines with J gene TRBJ2-7; TRBD1 aligns across 7 bases. This CDR3 contains 15 residues. Germline V gene data show CDR1 as MGHDK and CDR2 as SYGVNS. J lost 2 bases, V lost 2 bases, and 6 bases had no gene match. The DNA of the CDR3 is TGTGCCAGCAGTGAAGGCTTCGGACAGGCCTACGAGCAGTACTTC. Translated: CASSEGFGQAYEQYF.

The rearrangement links TRBV7-6 to TRBJ2-2; D gene uncertain. V was cut by 0 bases and J by 7 bases, with 9 bases left in between. The germline gives CDR1 SGHVS, CDR2 FNYEAQ. CDR3 length: 14 residues. In nucleotides, the CDR3 is TGTGCCAGCAGCTTAGCGTATAGTGACGGGGAGCTGTTTTTT. It codes for CASSLAYSDGELFF.